This T cell receptor (beta chain) comes out of a study of blood T cell repertoires in COVID-19. There are 15 residues in the CDR3. Trimming took off 0 bases at V and 2 bases at J, with 8 bases between the two ends. Germline CDR1 is LNHNV and CDR2 is YYDKDF (reference sequence). Recruitment covered roughly 22 US areas and drew participants whose ages spanned about 18 to 95 years. Assignments of participants to cohorts depended upon their own reported clinical history. The table came from immunoSEQ multiplex PCR; TCRdb's copy has only in-frame clones and leaves some out. The sample records under 400,000 clones, more than 75% being singletons.

The specimen sequenced was PBMCs or T cells enriched from blood (not recorded which). This chain uses TRBV15 with TRBJ1-5, with D unclear. This sequence originates from a middle-aged man in a cohort exposed to, infected with or recovered from COVID-19 (not recorded which). The CDR3 sequence: CATSRDKGGNQPQHF. For the CDR3, the DNA is TGTGCCACCAGCAGAGATAAAGGAGGCAATCAGCCCCAGCATTTT.